This T cell receptor beta chain derives from a study of blood T cell repertoires in COVID-19. Repertoires were generated with immunoSEQ multiplex PCR, while TCRdb's copy carries only in-frame clones and drops some. The table records around 62,000 clones, roughly 92% of them present only once. The sequenced material came from peripheral blood. This clonotype was obtained from a man between 65 and 85 years old with active COVID-19.

The CDR3 sequence: CASSLRDSLPGDTEAFF. Written as DNA, the CDR3 is TGTGCCAGCAGCTTACGGGACAGTCTGCCTGGGGACACTGAAGCTTTCTTT. J is TRBJ1-1 and V is TRBV3-1 (or the pseudogene TRBV3-2); 7 positions agree with TRBD1. The germline CDR1 and CDR2 sequences are LGHDT and YNNKEL (reference sequence). J gave up 3 bases and V 5 bases, and 15 bases lay outside the gene matches. The CDR3 is 17 residues long.